The next 29 T cell receptor beta chains were all read from a single sample in a study of blood T cell repertoires in COVID-19. Libraries were prepared by immunoSEQ multiplex PCR; TCRdb keeps only in-frame clonotypes and omits some of them. The sample lists more than 10,000 clones, about 75% occurring once. Sequencing was carried out using peripheral blood. The receptors here all came from a woman older than 75 with acute or convalescent COVID-19.

V and J are TRBV7-9 and TRBJ2-2, with 7 positions matching TRBD2. CDR1 and CDR2 (germline): SEHNR, FQNEAQ (reference sequence). This CDR3 region has 15 residues. Losses at the gene ends were 7 bases for V and 2 bases for J; bases not matched to a gene: 7. The CDR3: CASTPWGGNTGELFF. CDR3 DNA sequence: TGTGCCAGCACCCCCTGGGGGGGTAACACCGGGGAGCTGTTTTTT.

The chain recombines TRBV7-2 with TRBJ2-5, with 10 bases matching TRBD2. This CDR3 has 16 residues. Germline V gene sequence: CDR1 SGHTA, CDR2 FQGNSA. Losses at the gene ends were 3 bases for V and 2 bases for J; bases not matched to a gene: 6. The CDR3 loop is CASSLISGGNQETQYF. For the CDR3, the DNA is TGTGCCAGCAGCTTGATTAGCGGGGGGAATCAAGAGACCCAGTACTTC.

In this sample, this clone turned up a few times. V gene TRBV4-2 combines with J gene TRBJ2-3, with D tentatively TRBD2 (6 bases). The CDR3 loop spans 17 amino acids. Germline V CDR1 and CDR2: LGHNA, YNFKEQ. The V end was cut by 1 base, the J end by 2 bases, with 16 bases between. CDR3 residues: CASSQGVAGRTTDTQYF. The CDR3 DNA reads as TGTGCCAGCAGCCAAGGGGTGGCGGGGAGAACCACAGATACGCAGTATTTT.

The chain joins TRBV6-2 or TRBV6-3 to TRBJ2-7; maybe TRBD1 (5 bases). Trimming removed 5 bases at V and 4 bases at J, with 9 bases between. The CDR3 has 12 residues. Germline V gives CDR1 MNHEY, CDR2 SVGEGT. CDR3 DNA sequence: TGTGCCAGCAGTCCCCAGGGATACGAGCAGTACTTC. Translated, it gives CASSPQGYEQYF.

The chain links TRBV5-1 to TRBJ1-1; tentatively, D is TRBD1 (6 bases). Germline V CDR1 and CDR2: SGHRS, YFSETQ. Trimming shortened V by 4 bases and J by 2 bases, and 15 bases separated the two germline ends. CDR3 length: 15 amino acids. The DNA for the CDR3 is TGCGCCAGCAGCCCTGGGTCAGGGGCCAACACTGAAGCTTTCTTT. Translation: CASSPGSGANTEAFF. The complete variable domain, with remaining parts taken from reference TRBV5-1 and TRBJ1-1, reads KAGVTQTPRYLIKTRGQQVTLSCSPISGHRSVSWYQQTPGQGLQFLFEYFSETQRNKGNFPGRFSGRQFSNSRSEMNVSTLELGDSALYLCASSPGSGANTEAFFGQGTRLTVV.

This sequence joins TRBV5-4 and TRBJ2-2; TRBD2 agrees at 7 bases. Looked up from germline, CDR1 is SGHNT and CDR2 is YYREEE (reference sequence). CDR3 length: 16 amino acids. With 1 base clipped from V and 7 bases from J, the junction kept 10 bases outside the gene matches. The CDR3 nucleotides read TGTGCCAGCAGCTTGTTCCTGATGTCGGGGGGCGGGGAGCTGTTTTTT. Its translation is CASSLFLMSGGGELFF.

V and J are TRBV7-2 and TRBJ2-5, with TRBD2 matching over 10 bases. J was trimmed by 1 base and V by 0 bases; bases with no gene match: 11. Germline lookup yields CDR1 SGHTA and CDR2 FQGNSA. The CDR3 consists of 19 residues. CDR3: CASSLAPPRSGGPQETQYF. CDR3 sequence (DNA): TGTGCCAGCAGCTTAGCCCCCCCTCGTAGCGGGGGGCCCCAAGAGACCCAGTACTTC.

The J gene is TRBJ2-2, the V gene TRBV5-1; 9 bases match TRBD1. This CDR3 has 16 residues. Per germline, CDR1 SGHRS and CDR2 YFSETQ. V shed 2 bases and J 4 bases; nucleotides not matched to a gene: 6. CDR3 protein: CASSFATGGFTGELFF. The CDR3 nucleotides read TGCGCCAGCAGCTTCGCTACAGGGGGCTTCACCGGGGAGCTGTTTTTT.

As regards this clone: The junction differs from germline at one of its ends, possibly a read error. V is TRBV5-1 and J is TRBJ2-1, with 10 bases identical to TRBD2. Per the germline V gene, CDR1 is SGHRS and CDR2 is YFSETQ. The CDR3 length is 12 residues. DNA for the CDR3: TGCGCCAGCAGCACGGCTAGCGGGGGTGGGCTCTTC. Amino acids: CASSTASGGGLF.

With regard to this clone: A far larger clone is just one base off, so this is likely a read error. Distinct nucleotide sequences in the sample also encode this CDR3. The chain recombines TRBV18 with TRBJ1-1; D not certain. Germline CDR1 is KGHSH and CDR2 is LQKENI. Trimming took off 1 base at V and 3 bases at J, with 6 bases between the two ends. The CDR3 sequence is 13 residues long. This CDR3 is CASSPRQDTEAFF. The CDR3 nucleotides are TGTGCCAGCTCACCACGTCAGGACACTGAAGCTTTCTTT.

The V gene is TRBV7-2, the J gene TRBJ2-3, with D perhaps matching TRBD2 (6 bases). This CDR3 is 13 amino acids long. Germline values: CDR1 SGHTA, CDR2 FQGNSA. The germline V and J ends were trimmed by 4 bases and 4 bases, with 9 bases remaining between them. CDR3 loop: CASSSWRADTQYF. CDR3 in DNA: TGTGCCAGCAGCTCTTGGAGGGCAGATACGCAGTATTTT.

The gene calls are TRBV6-5 and TRBJ1-2; D gene uncertain. Germline V gene data show CDR1 as MNHEY and CDR2 as SVGAGI. Trimming left V 2 bases short and J 8 bases short, with 12 bases between. The CDR3 spans 13 residues. This CDR3 is CASSYAGSRGYTF. DNA of the CDR3: TGTGCCAGCAGTTACGCAGGATCCCGGGGCTACACCTTC.

The chain recombines TRBV5-1 with TRBJ2-3, with 11 bases identical to TRBD2. Germline V gene sequence: CDR1 SGHRS, CDR2 YFSETQ. CDR3 length equals 15 residues. Losses at the gene ends were 0 bases for V and 4 bases for J; bases not matched to a gene: 1. CDR3 protein: CASSLDSGGADTQYF. DNA for the CDR3: TGCGCCAGCAGCTTGGATAGCGGGGGGGCAGATACGCAGTATTTT.

The CDR3 reads CAISEYGRNSGNTIYF. CDR3 nucleotides: TGTGCCATCAGTGAGTATGGCAGGAACTCTGGAAACACCATATATTTT. The V and J genes are TRBV10-3 and TRBJ1-3; D unclear. CDR1 and CDR2 from the germline V gene are ENHRY and SYGVKD. The length of the CDR3 is 16 residues. V lost 1 base, J lost 0 bases, and 10 bases lay in between.

V and J are TRBV7-8 and TRBJ2-7; 9 bases align to TRBD2. V lost 5 bases to trimming and J lost 3 bases; unmatched junction nucleotides: 11. The germline CDR1 and CDR2 sequences are SGHVS and FQNEAQ. The CDR3 has 16 amino acids. As DNA, the CDR3 is TGTGCCAGCAGCCCAAGGGGGCTAGCGGGGATCTACGAGCAGTACTTC. It specifies CASSPRGLAGIYEQYF. Complete variable domain (other parts from reference TRBV7-8 and TRBJ2-7): GAGVSQSPRYKVAKRGQDVALRCDPISGHVSLFWYQQALGQGPEFLTYFQNEAQLDKSGLPSDRFFAERPEGSVSTLKIQRTQQEDSAVYLCASSPRGLAGIYEQYFGPGTRLTVT.

The CDR3 coding sequence is TGTGCCAGTAGTATAACGGCGGTCTCGAACACCGGGGAGCTGTTTTTT. It encodes CASSITAVSNTGELFF. The rearrangement joins TRBV19 to TRBJ2-2; D unclear. Deletions cut 2 bases from V and 0 bases from J, with 10 bases between. This CDR3 region has 16 residues. Germline loops: CDR1 LNHDA, CDR2 SQIVND (reference sequence). Variable domain in full (rest from reference TRBV19 and TRBJ2-2): DGGITQSPKYLFRKEGQNVTLSCEQNLNHDAMYWYRQDPGQGLRLIYYSQIVNDFQKGDIAEGYSVSREKKESFPLTVTSAQKNPTAFYLCASSITAVSNTGELFFGEGSRLTVL.

This rearrangement joins TRBV29-1 to TRBJ1-3, with 7 bases lining up with TRBD1. Per germline, CDR1 SQVTM and CDR2 ANQGSEA. Trimming cost V 7 bases and J 0 bases; bases outside gene matches: 3. The CDR3 extends over 13 amino acids. This chain's CDR3 is CSANRGSGNTIYF. DNA of the CDR3: TGCAGCGCAAACAGGGGCTCTGGAAACACCATATATTTT.

This chain connects TRBV7-2 to TRBJ2-7; D unclear. Germline assignment: CDR1 SGHTA and CDR2 FQGNSA. The CDR3 spans 11 residues. Deletions cut 5 bases from V and 3 bases from J, with 5 bases between. Here the CDR3 DNA reads TGTGCCAGCAGCCCCTTCTACGAGCAGTACTTC. Translation gives CASSPFYEQYF.

J is TRBJ2-6 and V is TRBV9, with TRBD2 matching over 7 bases. The CDR3 has 19 amino acids. The V gene's germline CDR1 is SGDLS and CDR2 YYNGEE. V was clipped by 1 base and J by 2 bases; unmatched bases: 12. The CDR3 is CASSVMVGRANTGANVLTF. DNA for the CDR3: TGTGCCAGCAGCGTAATGGTGGGGAGGGCCAATACTGGGGCCAACGTCCTGACTTTC.

V and J are TRBV12-3 or TRBV12-4 and TRBJ2-3; TRBD2 matches 7 bases. J was trimmed by 5 bases and V by 8 bases; bases with no gene match: 7. The length of the CDR3 is 13 residues. The CDR3 spells CASGGGAGDTQYF. The CDR3 DNA is TGTGCCAGCGGGGGAGGGGCTGGAGATACGCAGTATTTT.

The chain combines TRBV6-4 with TRBJ2-3; 9 nucleotides agree with TRBD2. This CDR3 is built from 15 residues. Losses at the gene ends were 4 bases for V and 1 base for J; bases not matched to a gene: 3. CDR1 is MRHNA, CDR2 SNTAGT, per germline. CDR3 nucleotide sequence: TGTGCCAGCAGTGTGGCTAGCGGGGGCACAGATACGCAGTATTTT. As protein: CASSVASGGTDTQYF.

The chain employs TRBV19 and TRBJ2-3; D is unresolved. Germline lookup yields CDR1 LNHDA and CDR2 SQIVND (reference sequence). There are 14 residues in the CDR3. V dropped 4 bases and J dropped 1 base, with 9 bases sitting between them. The CDR3 region is CASSTLLGTDTQYF. The CDR3 coding sequence is TGTGCCAGTAGTACCTTACTGGGCACAGATACGCAGTATTTT.

The chain recombines TRBV25-1 with TRBJ2-1, with 10 bases aligning to TRBD2. J lost 4 bases, V lost 3 bases, and 6 bases had no gene match. CDR1 is MGHDK, CDR2 SYGVNS, per germline. The CDR3 spans 16 residues. This CDR3 is CASSELAGAIYNEQFF. The CDR3 region has the DNA TGTGCCAGCAGTGAGCTAGCGGGGGCTATATACAATGAGCAGTTCTTC.

This chain's CDR3 is CASSVPGVSGNTIYF. Here the CDR3 DNA reads TGTGCCAGCAGTGTCCCGGGGGTCTCTGGAAACACCATATATTTT. The V call is TRBV25-1, the J call TRBJ1-3; D might be TRBD1 (5 bases). Germline CDR1 is MGHDK and CDR2 is SYGVNS. This CDR3 has 15 amino acids. V dropped 4 bases and J dropped 0 bases, with 10 bases sitting between them. Supplemented by reference TRBV25-1 and TRBJ1-3, the full variable domain reads EADIYQTPRYLVIGTGKKITLECSQTMGHDKMYWYQQDPGMELHLIHYSYGVNSTEKGDLSSESTVSRIRTEHFPLTLESARPSHTSQYLCASSVPGVSGNTIYFGEGSWLTVV.

V gene TRBV28 combines with J gene TRBJ1-5, with a weak D call TRBD1 (5 bases). V was trimmed by 6 bases and J by 2 bases, leaving 11 bases between them. Germline V gene data show CDR1 as MDHEN and CDR2 as SYDVKM. The CDR3 spans 14 residues. The CDR3 region has the DNA TGTGCCAGCAGAACCCCGGGGGGCAATCAGCCCCAGCATTTT. Translated, it gives CASRTPGGNQPQHF.

This chain connects TRBV19 to TRBJ2-7, with a possible D match to TRBD1 (6 bases). Per germline, CDR1 LNHDA and CDR2 SQIVND (reference sequence). Trimming removed 5 bases from V and 4 bases from J, with 15 bases in between. The CDR3 runs to 14 residues. The DNA for the CDR3 is TGTGCCAGTAGTGACCGGACAGCAGTATACGAGCAGTACTTC. Translated, it gives CASSDRTAVYEQYF.

The V gene is TRBV6-5, the J gene TRBJ1-1; D may be TRBD1 (5 bases). The CDR3 runs 15 residues. Germline V gene data show CDR1 as MNHEY and CDR2 as SVGAGI. Trimming removed 8 bases from V and 2 bases from J, with 18 bases in between. Written as DNA, the CDR3 is TGTGCCAGCCCGGTCGACAGAGTTGAAAACACTGAAGCTTTCTTT. Translated: CASPVDRVENTEAFF.

This rearrangement joins TRBV28 to TRBJ2-2; a weak D match, TRBD1 (5 bases). Trimming removed 6 bases from V and 1 base from J, with 9 bases in between. In germline, CDR1 is MDHEN, CDR2 SYDVKM. CDR3 length equals 14 residues. CDR3 DNA: TGTGCCAGCAGATACGACAGGAACACCGGGGAGCTGTTTTTT. Translation gives CASRYDRNTGELFF.

The genes are TRBV7-2 and TRBJ1-2, with D hard to call. Per germline, CDR1 SGHTA and CDR2 FQGNSA. The CDR3 has 13 amino acids. V lost 5 bases and J 2 bases, leaving 9 bases between the germline ends. As DNA, the CDR3 is TGTGCCAGCAGCCCAGACACCAACTATGGCTACACCTTC. Translation gives CASSPDTNYGYTF.